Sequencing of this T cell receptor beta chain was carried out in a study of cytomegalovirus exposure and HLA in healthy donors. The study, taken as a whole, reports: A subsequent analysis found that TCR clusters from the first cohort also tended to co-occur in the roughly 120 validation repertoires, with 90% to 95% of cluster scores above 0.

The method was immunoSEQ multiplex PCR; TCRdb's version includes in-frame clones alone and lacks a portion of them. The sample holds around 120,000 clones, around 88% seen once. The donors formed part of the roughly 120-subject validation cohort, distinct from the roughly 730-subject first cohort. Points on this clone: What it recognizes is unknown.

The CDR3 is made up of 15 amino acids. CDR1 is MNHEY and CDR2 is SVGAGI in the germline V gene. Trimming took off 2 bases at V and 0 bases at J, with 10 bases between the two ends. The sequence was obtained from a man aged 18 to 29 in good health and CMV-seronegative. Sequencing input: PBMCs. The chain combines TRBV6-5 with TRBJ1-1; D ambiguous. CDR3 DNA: TGTGCCAGCAGTTACCAGAACGCATTGAACACTGAAGCTTTCTTT. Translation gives CASSYQNALNTEAFF.